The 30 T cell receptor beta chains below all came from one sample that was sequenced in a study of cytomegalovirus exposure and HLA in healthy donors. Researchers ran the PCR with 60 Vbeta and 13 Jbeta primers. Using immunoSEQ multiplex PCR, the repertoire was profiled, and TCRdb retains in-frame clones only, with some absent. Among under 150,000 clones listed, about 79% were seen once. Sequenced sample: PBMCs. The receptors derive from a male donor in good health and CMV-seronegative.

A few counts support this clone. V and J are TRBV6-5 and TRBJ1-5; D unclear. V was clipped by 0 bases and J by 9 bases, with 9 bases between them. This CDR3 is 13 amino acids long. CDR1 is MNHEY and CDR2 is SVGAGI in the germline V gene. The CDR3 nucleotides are TGTGCCAGCAGTTACTCAAGAGTTTGGCCCCAGCATTTT. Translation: CASSYSRVWPQHF.

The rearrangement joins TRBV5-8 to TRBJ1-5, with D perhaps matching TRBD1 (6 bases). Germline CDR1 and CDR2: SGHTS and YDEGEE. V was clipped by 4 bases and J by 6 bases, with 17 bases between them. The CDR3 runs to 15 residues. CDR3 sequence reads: CASSPGTLRIQPQHF. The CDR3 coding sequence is TGTGCCAGCAGCCCAGGGACACTGAGGATTCAGCCCCAGCATTTT.

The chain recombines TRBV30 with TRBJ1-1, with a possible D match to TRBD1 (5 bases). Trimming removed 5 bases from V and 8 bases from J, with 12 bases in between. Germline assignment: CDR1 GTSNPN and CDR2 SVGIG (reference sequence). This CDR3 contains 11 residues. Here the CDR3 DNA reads TGTGCCTGGGGTCCTACAGGAGAAGCTTTCTTT. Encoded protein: CAWGPTGEAFF.

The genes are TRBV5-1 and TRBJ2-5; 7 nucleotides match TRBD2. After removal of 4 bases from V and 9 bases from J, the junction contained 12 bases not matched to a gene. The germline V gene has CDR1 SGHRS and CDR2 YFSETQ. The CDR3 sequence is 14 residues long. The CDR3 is CASSLAGDRGAQYF. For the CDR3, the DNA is TGCGCCAGCAGCCTGGCTGGGGACCGGGGGGCCCAGTACTTC.

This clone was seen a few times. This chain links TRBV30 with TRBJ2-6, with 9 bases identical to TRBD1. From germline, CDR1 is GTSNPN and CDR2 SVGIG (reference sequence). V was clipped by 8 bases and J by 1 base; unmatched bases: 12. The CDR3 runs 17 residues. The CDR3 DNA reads TGTGCCCTGAGCCGGGACAGGGTCAAATCTGGGGCCAACGTCCTGACTTTC. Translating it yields CALSRDRVKSGANVLTF.

CDR3: CASSLVSGDGNQPQHF. CDR3 DNA sequence: TGCGCCAGCAGCTTGGTATCGGGGGATGGCAATCAGCCCCAGCATTTT. V usage is TRBV5-1 and J usage is TRBJ1-5, with a possible D match to TRBD1 (5 bases). V shed 0 bases and J shed 2 bases, with 12 bases lying between them. The CDR3 contains 16 residues. CDR1 and CDR2 from the germline V gene are SGHRS and YFSETQ.

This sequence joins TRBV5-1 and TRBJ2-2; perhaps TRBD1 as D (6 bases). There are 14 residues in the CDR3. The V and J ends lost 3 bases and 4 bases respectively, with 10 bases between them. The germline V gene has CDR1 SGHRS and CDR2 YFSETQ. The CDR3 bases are TGCGCCAGCAGCTACGGACAGAGCACCGGGGAGCTGTTTTTT. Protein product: CASSYGQSTGELFF.

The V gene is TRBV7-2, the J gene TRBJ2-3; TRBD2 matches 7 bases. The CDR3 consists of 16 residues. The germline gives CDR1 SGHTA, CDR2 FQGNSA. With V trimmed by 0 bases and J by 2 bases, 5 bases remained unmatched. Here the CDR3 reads CASSLASREFTDTQYF. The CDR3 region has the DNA TGTGCCAGCAGCTTAGCGTCGCGGGAGTTCACAGATACGCAGTATTTT.

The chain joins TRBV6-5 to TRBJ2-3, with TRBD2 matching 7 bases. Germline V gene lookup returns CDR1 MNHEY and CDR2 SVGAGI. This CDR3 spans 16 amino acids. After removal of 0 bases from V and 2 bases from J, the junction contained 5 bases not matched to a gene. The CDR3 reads CASSYSSSGLTDTQYF. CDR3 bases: TGTGCCAGCAGTTACTCTAGTAGCGGGCTCACAGATACGCAGTATTTT.

As DNA, the CDR3 is TGCGCCAGCAGCTTTACCGGGACTTTTGGGTTCTTC. Translation gives CASSFTGTFGFF. This chain joins TRBV5-1 and TRBJ2-1; perhaps TRBD2 as D (6 bases). V lost 2 bases and J lost 15, with 15 bases in between. The CDR3 spans 12 residues. Per germline, CDR1 SGHRS and CDR2 YFSETQ.

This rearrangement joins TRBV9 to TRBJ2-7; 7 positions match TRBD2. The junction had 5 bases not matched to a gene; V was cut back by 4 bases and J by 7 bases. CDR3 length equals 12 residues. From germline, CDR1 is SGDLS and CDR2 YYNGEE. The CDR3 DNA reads TGTGCCAGCAGCTCTAGCGGCGGAGAGCAGTACTTC. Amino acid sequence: CASSSSGGEQYF.

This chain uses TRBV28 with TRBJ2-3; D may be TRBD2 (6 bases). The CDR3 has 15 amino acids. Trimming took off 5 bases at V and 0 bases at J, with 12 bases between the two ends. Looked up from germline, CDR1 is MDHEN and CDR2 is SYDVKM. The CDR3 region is CASSDLARSTDTQYF. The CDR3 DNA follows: TGTGCCAGCAGTGACCTAGCGCGTAGCACAGATACGCAGTATTTT.

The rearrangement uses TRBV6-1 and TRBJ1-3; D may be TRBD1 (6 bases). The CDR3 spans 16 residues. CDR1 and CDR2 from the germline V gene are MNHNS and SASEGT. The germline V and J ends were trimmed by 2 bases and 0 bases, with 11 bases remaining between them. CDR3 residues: CASSEREGVSGNTIYF. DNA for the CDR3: TGTGCCAGCAGTGAACGGGAGGGGGTCTCTGGAAACACCATATATTTT.

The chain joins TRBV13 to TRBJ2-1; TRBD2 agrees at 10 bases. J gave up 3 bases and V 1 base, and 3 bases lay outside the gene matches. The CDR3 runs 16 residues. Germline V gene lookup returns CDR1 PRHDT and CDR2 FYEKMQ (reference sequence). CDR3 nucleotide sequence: TGTGCCAGCAGCTTAGCCCTAGCGGGAGTCTACAATGAGCAGTTCTTC. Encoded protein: CASSLALAGVYNEQFF.

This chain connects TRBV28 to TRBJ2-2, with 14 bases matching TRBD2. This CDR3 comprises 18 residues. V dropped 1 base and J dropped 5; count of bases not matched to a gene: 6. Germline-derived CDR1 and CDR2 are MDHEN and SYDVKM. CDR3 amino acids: CASSLSGLAGGETGELFF. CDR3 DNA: TGTGCCAGCAGTTTATCCGGACTAGCGGGAGGTGAAACCGGGGAGCTGTTTTTT.

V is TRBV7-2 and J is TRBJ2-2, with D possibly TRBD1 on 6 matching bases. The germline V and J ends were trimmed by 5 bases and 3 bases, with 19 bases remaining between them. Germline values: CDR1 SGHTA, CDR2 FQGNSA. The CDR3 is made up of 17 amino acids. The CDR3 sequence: CASSLQGMATDTGELFF. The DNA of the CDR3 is TGTGCCAGCAGCCTCCAGGGGATGGCGACGGACACCGGGGAGCTGTTTTTT.

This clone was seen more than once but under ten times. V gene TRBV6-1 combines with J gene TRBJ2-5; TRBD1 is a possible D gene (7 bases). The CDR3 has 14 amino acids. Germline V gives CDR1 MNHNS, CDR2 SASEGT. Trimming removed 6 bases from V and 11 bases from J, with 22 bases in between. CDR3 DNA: TGTGCCAGCAGACTGGAGGGGGCAATAGGGGAGCAGTACTTC. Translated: CASRLEGAIGEQYF.

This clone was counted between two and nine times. The CDR3 DNA follows: TGCGCCAGCAGCCAAAAAAGGGGTGAAAAACTGTTTTTT. Translating gives CASSQKRGEKLFF. The V and J genes are TRBV4-3 and TRBJ1-4, with D perhaps TRBD1 (5 bases). CDR1 LGHNA and CDR2 YSLEER come from the germline V gene. The CDR3 runs to 13 residues. Trimming removed 2 bases from V and 7 bases from J, with 8 bases in between.

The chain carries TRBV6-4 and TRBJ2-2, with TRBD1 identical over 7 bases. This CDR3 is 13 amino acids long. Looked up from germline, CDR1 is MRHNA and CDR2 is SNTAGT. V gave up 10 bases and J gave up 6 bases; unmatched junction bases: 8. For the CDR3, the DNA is TGTGCCACCCGACAGGGAAGGGCCGGGGAGCTGTTTTTT. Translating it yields CATRQGRAGELFF.

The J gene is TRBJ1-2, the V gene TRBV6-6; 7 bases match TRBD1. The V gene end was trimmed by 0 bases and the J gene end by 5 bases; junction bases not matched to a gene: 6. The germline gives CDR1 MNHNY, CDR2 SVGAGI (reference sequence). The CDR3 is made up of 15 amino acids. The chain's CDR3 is CASSYSQGVGYGYTF. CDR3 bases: TGTGCCAGCAGTTACTCCCAGGGGGTGGGGTATGGCTACACCTTC.

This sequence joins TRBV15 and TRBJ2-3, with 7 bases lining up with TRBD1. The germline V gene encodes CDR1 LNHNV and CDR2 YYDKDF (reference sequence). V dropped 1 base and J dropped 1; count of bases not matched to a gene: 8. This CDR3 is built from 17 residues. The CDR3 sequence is CATSRGNRQGGTDTQYF. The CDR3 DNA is TGTGCCACCAGCAGAGGAAACCGACAGGGCGGCACAGATACGCAGTATTTT.

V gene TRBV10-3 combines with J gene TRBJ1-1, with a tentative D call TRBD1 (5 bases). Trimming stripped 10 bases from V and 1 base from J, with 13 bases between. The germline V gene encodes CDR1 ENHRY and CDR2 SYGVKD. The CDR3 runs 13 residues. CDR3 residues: CARQTATNTEAFF. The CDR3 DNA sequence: TGTGCCAGACAGACAGCCACGAACACTGAAGCTTTCTTT.

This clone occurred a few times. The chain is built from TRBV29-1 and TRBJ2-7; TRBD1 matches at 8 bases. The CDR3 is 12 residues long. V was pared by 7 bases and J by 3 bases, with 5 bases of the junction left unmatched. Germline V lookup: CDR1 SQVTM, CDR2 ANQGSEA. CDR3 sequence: CSGGTGLYEQYF. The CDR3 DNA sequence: TGCAGCGGGGGGACAGGACTCTACGAGCAGTACTTC.

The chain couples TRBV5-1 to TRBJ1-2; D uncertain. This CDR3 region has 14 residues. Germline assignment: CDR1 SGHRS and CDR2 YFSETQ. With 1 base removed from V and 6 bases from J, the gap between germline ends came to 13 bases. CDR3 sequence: CASSLTEDGHGYTF. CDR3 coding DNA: TGCGCCAGCAGCTTGACGGAGGACGGCCATGGCTACACCTTC. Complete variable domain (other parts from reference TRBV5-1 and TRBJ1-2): KAGVTQTPRYLIKTRGQQVTLSCSPISGHRSVSWYQQTPGQGLQFLFEYFSETQRNKGNFPGRFSGRQFSNSRSEMNVSTLELGDSALYLCASSLTEDGHGYTFGSGTRLTVV.

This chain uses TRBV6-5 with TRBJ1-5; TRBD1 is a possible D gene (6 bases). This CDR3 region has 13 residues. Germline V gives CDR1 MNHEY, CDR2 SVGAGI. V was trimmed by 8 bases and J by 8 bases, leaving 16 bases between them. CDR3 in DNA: TGTGCCAGCGCCAGGGGCATGGAGAAGCCCCAGCATTTT. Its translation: CASARGMEKPQHF.

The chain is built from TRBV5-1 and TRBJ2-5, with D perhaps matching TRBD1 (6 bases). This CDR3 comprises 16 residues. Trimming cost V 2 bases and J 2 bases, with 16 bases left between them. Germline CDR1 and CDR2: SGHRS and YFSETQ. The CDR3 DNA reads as TGCGCCAGCAGCTTTGTCCCGGACAGCCTACAAGAGACCCAGTACTTC. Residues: CASSFVPDSLQETQYF.

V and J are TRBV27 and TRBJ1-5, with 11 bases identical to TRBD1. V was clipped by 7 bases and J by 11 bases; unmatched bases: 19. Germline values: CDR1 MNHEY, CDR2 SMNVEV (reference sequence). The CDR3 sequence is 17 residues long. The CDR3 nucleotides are TGTGCCAGCACCCCCAATCCGGGACAGGGGGATATCAAGGCCCAGCATTTT. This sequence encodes CASTPNPGQGDIKAQHF.

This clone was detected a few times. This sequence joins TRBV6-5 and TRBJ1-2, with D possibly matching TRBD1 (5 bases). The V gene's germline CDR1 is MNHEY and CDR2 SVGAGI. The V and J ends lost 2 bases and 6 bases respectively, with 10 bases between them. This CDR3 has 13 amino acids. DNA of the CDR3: TGTGCCAGCAGTTACCACAGGAATGATGGCTACACCTTC. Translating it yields CASSYHRNDGYTF.

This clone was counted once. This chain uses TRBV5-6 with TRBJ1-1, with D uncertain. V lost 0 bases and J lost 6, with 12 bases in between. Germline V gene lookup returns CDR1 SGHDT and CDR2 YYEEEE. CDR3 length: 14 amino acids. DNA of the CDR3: TGTGCCAGCAGCTTGGCCGGTGAATACCCTGAAGCTTTCTTT. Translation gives CASSLAGEYPEAFF.

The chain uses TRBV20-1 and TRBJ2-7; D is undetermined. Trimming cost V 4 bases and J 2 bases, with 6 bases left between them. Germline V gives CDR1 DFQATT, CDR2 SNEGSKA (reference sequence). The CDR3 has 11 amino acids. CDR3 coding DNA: TGCAGTGCTATTAGAACCTACGAGCAGTACTTC. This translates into CSAIRTYEQYF.